Sequencing of this T cell receptor (beta chain) was carried out in a study of blood T cell repertoires in COVID-19. Overall study: PBMCs, B-cell-depleted T cells, or T cells provided the cDNA or gDNA that made up the material.

Original handling: Cell counts per sample came from amplifying reference gene primers. The assay was immunoSEQ multiplex PCR, and TCRdb's table has in-frame clones only and misses some. That table is the source of V, J and clone size, and D and trimming were worked out from the DNA. The sample lists more than 200,000 clones, less than 90% occurring once. Germline V CDR1 and CDR2: SEHNR, FQNEAQ (reference sequence). V dropped 5 bases and J dropped 4; count of bases not matched to a gene: 3. The CDR3 length is 13 residues. The clonotype originates from a man between 60 and 70 years old with acute or convalescent COVID-19. The V call is TRBV7-9, the J call TRBJ1-2, with 8 positions matching TRBD1. Sequencing used peripheral blood. CDR3 region: CASSPGQAYGYTF. CDR3 sequence (DNA): TGTGCCAGCAGCCCGGGACAGGCCTATGGCTACACCTTC.